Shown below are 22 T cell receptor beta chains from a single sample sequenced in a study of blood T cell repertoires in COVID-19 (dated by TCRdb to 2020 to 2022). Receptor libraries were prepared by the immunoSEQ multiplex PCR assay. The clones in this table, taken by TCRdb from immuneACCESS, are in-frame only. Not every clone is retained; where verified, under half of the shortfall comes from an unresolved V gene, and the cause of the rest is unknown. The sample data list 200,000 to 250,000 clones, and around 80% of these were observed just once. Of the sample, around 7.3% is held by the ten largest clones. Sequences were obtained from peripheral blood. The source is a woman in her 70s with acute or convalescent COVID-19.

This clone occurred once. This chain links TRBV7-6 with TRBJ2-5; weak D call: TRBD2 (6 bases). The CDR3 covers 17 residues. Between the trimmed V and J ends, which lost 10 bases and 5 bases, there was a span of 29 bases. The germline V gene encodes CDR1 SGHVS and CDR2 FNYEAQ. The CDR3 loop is CATRKMGGAGLGETQYF. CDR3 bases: TGTGCCACAAGAAAAATGGGGGGAGCCGGACTTGGGGAGACCCAGTACTTC.

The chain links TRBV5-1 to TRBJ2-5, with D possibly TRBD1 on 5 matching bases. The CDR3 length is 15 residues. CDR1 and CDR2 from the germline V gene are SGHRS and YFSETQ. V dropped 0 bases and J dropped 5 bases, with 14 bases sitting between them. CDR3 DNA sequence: TGCGCCAGCAGCTTGGATGTGGGGCCGTGGGAGACCCAGTACTTC. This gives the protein CASSLDVGPWETQYF.

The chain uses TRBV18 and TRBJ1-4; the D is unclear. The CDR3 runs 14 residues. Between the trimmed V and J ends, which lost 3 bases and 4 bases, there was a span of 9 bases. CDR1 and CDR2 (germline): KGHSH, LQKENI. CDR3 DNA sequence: TGTGCCAGCTCACCCCGAGCGAATAATGAAAAACTGTTTTTT. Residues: CASSPRANNEKLFF.

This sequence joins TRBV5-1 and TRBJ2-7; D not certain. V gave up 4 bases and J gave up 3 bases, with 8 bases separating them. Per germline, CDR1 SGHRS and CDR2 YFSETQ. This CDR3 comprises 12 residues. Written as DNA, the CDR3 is TGCGCCAGCAGCATAAACAGCTACGAGCAGTACTTC. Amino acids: CASSINSYEQYF.

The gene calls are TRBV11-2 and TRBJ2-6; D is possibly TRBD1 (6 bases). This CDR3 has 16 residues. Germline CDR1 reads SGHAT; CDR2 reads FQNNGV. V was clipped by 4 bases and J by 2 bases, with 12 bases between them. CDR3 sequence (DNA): TGTGCCAGCAGCTCGTACAGGGACCCTGGGGCCAACGTCCTGACTTTC. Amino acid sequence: CASSSYRDPGANVLTF.

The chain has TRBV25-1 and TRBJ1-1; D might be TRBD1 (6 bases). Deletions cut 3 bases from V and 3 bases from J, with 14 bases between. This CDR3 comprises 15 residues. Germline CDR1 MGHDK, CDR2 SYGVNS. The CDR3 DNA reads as TGTGCCAGCAGTGAGGGGGGGGCCGGGGACACTGAAGCTTTCTTT. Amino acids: CASSEGGAGDTEAFF.

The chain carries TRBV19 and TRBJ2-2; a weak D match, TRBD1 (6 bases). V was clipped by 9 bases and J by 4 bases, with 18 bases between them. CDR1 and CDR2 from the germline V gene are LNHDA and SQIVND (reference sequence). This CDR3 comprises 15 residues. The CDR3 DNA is TGTGCCAGCCTATCCGGGACACCGGTCACCGGGGAGCTGTTTTTT. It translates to CASLSGTPVTGELFF.

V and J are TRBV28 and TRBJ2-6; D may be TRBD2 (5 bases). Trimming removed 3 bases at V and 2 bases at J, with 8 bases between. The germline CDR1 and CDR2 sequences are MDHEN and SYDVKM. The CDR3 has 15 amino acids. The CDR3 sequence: CASSFVGAGANVLTF. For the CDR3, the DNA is TGTGCCAGCAGTTTTGTCGGGGCTGGGGCCAACGTCCTGACTTTC.

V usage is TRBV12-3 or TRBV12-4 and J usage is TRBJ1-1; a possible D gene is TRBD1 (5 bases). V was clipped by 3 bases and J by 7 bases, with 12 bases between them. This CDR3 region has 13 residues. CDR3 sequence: CASSFNGRGEAFF. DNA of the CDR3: TGTGCCAGCAGTTTTAACGGGAGGGGTGAAGCTTTCTTT.

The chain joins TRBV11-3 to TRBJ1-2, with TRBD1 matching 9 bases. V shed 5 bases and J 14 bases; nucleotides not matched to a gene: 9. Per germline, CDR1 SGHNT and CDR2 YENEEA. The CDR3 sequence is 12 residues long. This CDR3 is CASSNRDRDHTF. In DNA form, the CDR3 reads TGTGCCAGCAGCAACCGGGACAGGGACCATACCTTC.

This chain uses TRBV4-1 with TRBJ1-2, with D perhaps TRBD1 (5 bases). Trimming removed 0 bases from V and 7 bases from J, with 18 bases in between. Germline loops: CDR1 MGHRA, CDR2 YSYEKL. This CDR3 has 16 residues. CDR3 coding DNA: TGCGCCAGCAGCCAAGATTTGCAGCGGGGACTGGGTGGCTACACCTTC. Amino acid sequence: CASSQDLQRGLGGYTF.

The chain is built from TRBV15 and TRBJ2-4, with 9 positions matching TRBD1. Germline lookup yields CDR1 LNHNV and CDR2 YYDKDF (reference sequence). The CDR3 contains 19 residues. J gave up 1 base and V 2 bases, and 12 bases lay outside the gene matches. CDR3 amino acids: CATSRRDGQGRSAKNIQYF. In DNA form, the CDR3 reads TGTGCCACCAGCAGAAGAGATGGACAGGGGAGGTCGGCCAAAAACATTCAGTACTTC.

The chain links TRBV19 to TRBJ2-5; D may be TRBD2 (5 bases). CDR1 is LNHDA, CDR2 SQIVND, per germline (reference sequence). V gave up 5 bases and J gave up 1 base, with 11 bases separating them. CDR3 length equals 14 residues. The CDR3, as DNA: TGTGCCAGTAGTCCAGCGGACGTCCAAGAGACCCAGTACTTC. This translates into CASSPADVQETQYF.

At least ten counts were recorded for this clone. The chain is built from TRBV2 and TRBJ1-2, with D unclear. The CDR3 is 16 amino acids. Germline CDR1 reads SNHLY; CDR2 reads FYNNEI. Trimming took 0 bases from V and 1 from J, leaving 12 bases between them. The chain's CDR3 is CASSEAGVDGNYGYTF. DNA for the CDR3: TGTGCCAGCAGTGAAGCGGGAGTCGACGGTAACTATGGCTACACCTTC.

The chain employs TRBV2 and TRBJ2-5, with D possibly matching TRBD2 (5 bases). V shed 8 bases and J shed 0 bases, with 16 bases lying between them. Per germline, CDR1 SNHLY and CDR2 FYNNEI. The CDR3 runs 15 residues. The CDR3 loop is CASVREYGDQETQYF. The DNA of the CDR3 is TGTGCCAGCGTTAGGGAGTACGGGGACCAAGAGACCCAGTACTTC.

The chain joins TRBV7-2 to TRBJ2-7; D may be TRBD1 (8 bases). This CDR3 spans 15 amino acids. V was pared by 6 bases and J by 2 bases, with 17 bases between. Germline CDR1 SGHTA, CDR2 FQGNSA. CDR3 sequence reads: CASSSQQGGTYEQYF. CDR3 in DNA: TGTGCCAGCAGTTCGCAACAGGGGGGGACCTACGAGCAGTACTTC. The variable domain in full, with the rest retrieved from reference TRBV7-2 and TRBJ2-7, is GAGVSQSPSNKVTEKGKDVELRCDPISGHTALYWYRQSLGQGLEFLIYFQGNSAPDKSGLPSDRFSAERTGGSVSTLTIQRTQQEDSAVYLCASSSQQGGTYEQYFGPGTRLTVT.

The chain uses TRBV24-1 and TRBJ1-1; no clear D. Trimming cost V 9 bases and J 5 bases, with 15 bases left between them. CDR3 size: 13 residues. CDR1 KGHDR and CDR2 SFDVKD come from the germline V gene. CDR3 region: CATSDGSFTEAFF. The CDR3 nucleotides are TGTGCCACCTCAGACGGGTCCTTTACTGAAGCTTTCTTT.

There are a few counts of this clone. The CDR3, as DNA: TGCGCCAGCAGCTCACAGGGGGTCACTGAAGCTTTCTTT. Translating gives CASSSQGVTEAFF. V gene TRBV5-1 combines with J gene TRBJ1-1; 8 bases are a match to TRBD1. V trimming: 3 bases; J trimming: 4 bases; junction bases outside the gene matches: 2. The CDR3 loop spans 13 amino acids. Germline V CDR1 and CDR2: SGHRS, YFSETQ.

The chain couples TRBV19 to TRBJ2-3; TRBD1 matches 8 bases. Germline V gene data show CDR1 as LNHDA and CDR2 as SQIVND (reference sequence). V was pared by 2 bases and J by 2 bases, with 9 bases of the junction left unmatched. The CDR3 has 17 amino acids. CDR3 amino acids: CASSIRSGQGPTDTQYF. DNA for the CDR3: TGTGCCAGTAGTATACGGTCAGGACAGGGTCCCACAGATACGCAGTATTTT.

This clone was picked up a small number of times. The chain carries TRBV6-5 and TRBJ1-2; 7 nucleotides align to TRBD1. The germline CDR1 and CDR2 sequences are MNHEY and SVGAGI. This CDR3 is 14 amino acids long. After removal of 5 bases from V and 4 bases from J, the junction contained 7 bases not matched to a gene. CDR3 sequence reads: CASSLGQRFYGYTF. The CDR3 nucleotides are TGTGCCAGCAGTCTGGGACAGAGGTTCTATGGCTACACCTTC.

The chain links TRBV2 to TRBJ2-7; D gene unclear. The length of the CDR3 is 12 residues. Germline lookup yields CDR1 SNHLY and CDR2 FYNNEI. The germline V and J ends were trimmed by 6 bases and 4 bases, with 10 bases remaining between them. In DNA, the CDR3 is TGTGCCAGCAGCGGTGATTCGTACGAGCAGTACTTC. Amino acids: CASSGDSYEQYF. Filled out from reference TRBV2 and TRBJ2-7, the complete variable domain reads EPEVTQTPSHQVTQMGQEVILRCVPISNHLYFYWYRQILGQKVEFLVSFYNNEISEKSEIFDDQFSVERPDGSNFTLKIRSTKLEDSAMYFCASSGDSYEQYFGPGTRLTVT.

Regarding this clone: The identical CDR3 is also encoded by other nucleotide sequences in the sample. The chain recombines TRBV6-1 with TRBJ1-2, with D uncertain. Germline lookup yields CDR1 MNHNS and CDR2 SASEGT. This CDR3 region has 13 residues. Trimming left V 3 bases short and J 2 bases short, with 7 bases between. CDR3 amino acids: CASSEPENYGYTF. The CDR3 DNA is TGTGCCAGCAGTGAGCCCGAGAACTATGGCTACACCTTC.